Reported below is one T cell receptor (beta chain). Germline values: CDR1 SGHVS, CDR2 FNYEAQ. CDR3 length equals 13 residues. The V end lost 8 bases, the J end lost 5 bases, and 15 bases lay between the germline ends. Seattle participants joined during active infection and were tracked over time. This record comes from a study of blood T cell repertoires in COVID-19. Original processing notes: Using reference gene primer amplification, nucleated cell counts were estimated. Some clones are missing from TCRdb's copy, which holds only in-frame ones; the method was immunoSEQ multiplex PCR. D and trimming were read from the DNA, whereas the V and J calls and clone size are those reported in that table. The sample records fewer than 350,000 clones, about nine tenths being singletons.

The gene calls are TRBV7-6 and TRBJ1-2; D may be TRBD1 (5 bases). This clonotype was obtained from a woman between 25 and 40 years old with COVID-19, enrolled during active disease. The sequencing sample was made of peripheral blood. Here the CDR3 reads CASARGTGYGYTF. The CDR3 DNA is TGTGCCAGCGCCCGGGGGACGGGTTATGGCTACACCTTC.